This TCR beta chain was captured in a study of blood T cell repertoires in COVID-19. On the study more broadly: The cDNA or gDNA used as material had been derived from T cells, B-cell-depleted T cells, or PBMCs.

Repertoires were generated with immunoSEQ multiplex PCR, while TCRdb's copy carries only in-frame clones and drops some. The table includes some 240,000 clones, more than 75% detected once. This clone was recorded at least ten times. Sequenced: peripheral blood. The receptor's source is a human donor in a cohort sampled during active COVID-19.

The CDR3 region is CASSYRQGGGDNEQFF. The CDR3 nucleotides read TGTGCCAGCAGTTACCGGCAAGGCGGGGGGGACAATGAGCAGTTCTTC. The chain employs TRBV6-2 or TRBV6-3 and TRBJ2-1, with 9 bases that match TRBD2. Germline V gene data show CDR1 as MNHEY and CDR2 as SVGEGT. The CDR3 has 16 amino acids. The J segment lost 5 bases and the V segment lost 2 bases, leaving 7 bases of the junction unmatched.